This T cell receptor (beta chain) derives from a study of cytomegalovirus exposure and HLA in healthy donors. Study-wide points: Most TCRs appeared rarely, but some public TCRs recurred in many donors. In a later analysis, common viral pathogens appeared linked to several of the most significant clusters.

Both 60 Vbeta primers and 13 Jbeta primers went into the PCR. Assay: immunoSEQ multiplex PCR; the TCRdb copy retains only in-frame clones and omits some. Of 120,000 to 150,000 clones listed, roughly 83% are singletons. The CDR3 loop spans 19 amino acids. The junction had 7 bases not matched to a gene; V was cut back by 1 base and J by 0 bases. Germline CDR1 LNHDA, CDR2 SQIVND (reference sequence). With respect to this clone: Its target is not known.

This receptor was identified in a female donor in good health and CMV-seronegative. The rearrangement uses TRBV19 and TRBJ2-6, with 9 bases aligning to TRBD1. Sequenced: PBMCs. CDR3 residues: CASSIGVQGALSGANVLTF. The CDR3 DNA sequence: TGTGCCAGTAGTATAGGGGTACAGGGGGCCCTCTCTGGGGCCAACGTCCTGACTTTC.